This T cell receptor beta chain was sequenced in a study of shared clonotypes between healthy human individuals. Study-level information: Used for every donor were three CD4 naive, three CD4 memory, two CD8 naive and one CD8 memory plate.

General study results and limits: Memory subsets generally showed smaller estimated richness than naive subsets did.

About this clone itself: Its specificity is unknown.

The protocol was immunoSEQ multiplex PCR, while the TCRdb copy is restricted to in-frame clones and leaves out a portion. The sample shows about 2.1 million clones, just over 90% of them seen only once. V lost 8 bases to trimming and J lost 5 bases; unmatched junction nucleotides: 5. Per the germline V gene, CDR1 is SNHLY and CDR2 is FYNNEI. The CDR3 covers 13 residues. Terminally differentiated effector memory CD45RA+ cells were excluded by CCR7 positive selection of CD45RO-negative cells. HIV-negative, healthy adults without recent acute infections or vaccinations were the donors. The TCR comes from a man aged 18 to 30 in good health. Some clones in this sample may be carry-over from other donors' samples. The specimen was naive CD8+ T cells from PBMCs. The chain recombines TRBV2 with TRBJ2-7; 11 nucleotides line up with TRBD1. The CDR3 DNA follows: TGTGCCAGCCAGGACAGGGGGCGAGACGAGCAGTACTTC. Its protein is CASQDRGRDEQYF.